A single sample gave rise to the 30 T cell receptor beta chains below, sequenced in a study of immune heterogeneity within non-small cell lung tumors. TCR beta CDR3 was amplified by multiplex PCR using 32 V and 13 J primers. TCRdb reanalysed the multiplex PCR reads using MiXCR and keeps one entry per CDR3 protein. The sample carries more than 10,000 distinct CDR3 sequences, around 21% recorded once. At approximately 570 ng per sample, bulk tumor genomic DNA provided the template. In surgery, several biopsies were collected from each primary tumor at widely spaced sites. These patients got curative surgery after being newly diagnosed with untreated non-small cell lung cancer. Sequenced input: lung tumor tissue. The source is a man aged 55 to 70 with non-small cell lung cancer.

This clonotype has at least ten counts. The rearrangement joins TRBV28 to TRBJ1-1; no clear D gene. This CDR3 contains 15 residues. Trimming took 4 bases from V and 0 from J, leaving 12 bases between them. CDR1 and CDR2 from the germline V gene are MDHEN and SYDVKM. CDR3 in amino acids: CASSSYTHLNTEAFF. In DNA, the CDR3 is TGTGCCAGCAGTTCTTACACACACCTGAACACTGAAGCTTTCTTT.

In DNA, the CDR3 is TGTGCCAGCAGCACACAAAACAGGGGAACTGGAAACACCATATATTTT. Translated, it gives CASSTQNRGTGNTIYF. V is TRBV9 and J is TRBJ1-3; 7 positions agree with TRBD1. CDR3 length equals 16 residues. Germline V gives CDR1 SGDLS, CDR2 YYNGEE. The J segment lost 2 bases and the V segment lost 4 bases, leaving 9 bases of the junction unmatched.

V gene TRBV5-4 combines with J gene TRBJ1-4; D call uncertain. This CDR3 is 14 amino acids long. The germline V and J ends were trimmed by 2 bases and 6 bases, with 11 bases remaining between them. The germline CDR1 and CDR2 sequences are SGHNT and YYREEE (reference sequence). The CDR3 region has the DNA TGTGCCAGCAGCTTAAGTTCTTCGGATGAAAAACTGTTTTTT. Translated, it gives CASSLSSSDEKLFF.

The V gene is TRBV6-2 or TRBV6-3, the J gene TRBJ1-2; the D is unclear. CDR1 and CDR2 (germline): MNHEY, SVGEGT. V gave up 0 bases and J gave up 7 bases, with 24 bases separating them. The length of the CDR3 is 18 residues. DNA for the CDR3: TGTGCCAGCAGTTACTCCACGCTTGTCAGAGCCTCCGTTCGTGGCTACACCTTC. This encodes CASSYSTLVRASVRGYTF.

This clonotype is judged medium-sized. V gene TRBV28 combines with J gene TRBJ1-2, with D perhaps matching TRBD1 (5 bases). The V end was cut by 3 bases, the J end by 4 bases, with 12 bases between. The CDR3 runs to 14 residues. Per the germline V gene, CDR1 is MDHEN and CDR2 is SYDVKM. CDR3 amino acids: CASSFSGDPYGYTF. In DNA, the CDR3 is TGTGCCAGCAGTTTTTCGGGGGACCCCTATGGCTACACCTTC.

In its sample, this clonotype was seen a few times. The V gene is TRBV18, the J gene TRBJ1-1; TRBD1 matches 7 bases. Germline lookup yields CDR1 KGHSH and CDR2 LQKENI. Trimming cost V 2 bases and J 5 bases; bases outside gene matches: 17. The CDR3 is 18 residues long. In DNA form, the CDR3 reads TGTGCCAGCTCACCAACCGGGGTCGCACAGGGGTTCAAGACTGAAGCTTTCTTT. Encoded protein: CASSPTGVAQGFKTEAFF.

This chain connects TRBV7-9 to TRBJ2-2, with D unclear. CDR3 length: 11 amino acids. CDR1 and CDR2 from the germline V gene are SEHNR and FQNEAQ (reference sequence). V was shortened by 5 bases and J by 8 bases, with 6 bases between the two germline ends. CDR3 amino acids: CASSPGGELFF. As DNA, the CDR3 is TGTGCCAGCAGCCCTGGGGGGGAGCTGTTTTTT. The full variable domain, completed using reference TRBV7-9 and TRBJ2-2, is DTGVSQNPRHKITKRGQNVTFRCDPISEHNRLYWYRQTLGQGPEFLTYFQNEAQLEKSRLLSDRFSAERPKGSFSTLEIQRTEQGDSAMYLCASSPGGELFFGEGSRLTVL.

The genes are TRBV20-1 and TRBJ2-5, with 14 positions matching TRBD2. V was pared by 5 bases and J by 7 bases, with 3 bases of the junction left unmatched. The CDR3 contains 13 residues. Germline CDR1 and CDR2: DFQATT and SNEGSKA (reference sequence). The CDR3 DNA reads TGCAGTGCTGGACTAGCGGGAGGCGCGACCCAGTACTTC. This encodes CSAGLAGGATQYF.

This clonotype is judged medium-sized. The chain has TRBV9 and TRBJ1-2; TRBD1 might be the D (6 bases). The CDR3 consists of 15 residues. The V and J ends lost 3 bases and 0 bases respectively, with 12 bases between them. The germline V gene encodes CDR1 SGDLS and CDR2 YYNGEE. The CDR3 reads CASSAEGHPNYGYTF. DNA for the CDR3: TGTGCCAGCAGCGCAGAGGGACACCCTAACTATGGCTACACCTTC.

This clonotype is labeled medium-sized. The chain employs TRBV11-3 and TRBJ2-1; 9 nucleotides agree with TRBD2. Trimming removed 1 base from V and 5 bases from J; junction bases left unmatched: 0. Germline V CDR1 and CDR2: SGHNT, YENEEA. There are 14 residues in the CDR3. The DNA of the CDR3 is TGTGCCAGCAGCTTAGCTAGCGGGGACAATGAGCAGTTCTTC. It yields the protein CASSLASGDNEQFF.

This clonotype is deemed medium-sized. J is TRBJ2-7 and V is TRBV20-1, with D possibly being TRBD2 (6 bases). The germline gives CDR1 DFQATT, CDR2 SNEGSKA (reference sequence). Trimming took 0 bases from V and 5 from J, leaving 14 bases between them. The CDR3 loop spans 14 amino acids. Written as DNA, the CDR3 is TGCAGTGCTAGAGATGGGGACTTTGTTCACGAGCAGTACTTC. Its protein product is CSARDGDFVHEQYF.

This clonotype was seen a few times. Given a much more abundant clone one base away, this may be a read error. This rearrangement joins TRBV12-3 or TRBV12-4 to TRBJ2-1; D is unclear. The CDR3 covers 11 residues. CDR3 region: CAGSRNNEQFF. CDR3 DNA: TGTGCCGGCAGTCGTAACAATGAGCAGTTCTTC.

The chain combines TRBV7-8 with TRBJ2-5, with D unclear. Trimming stripped 2 bases from V and 4 bases from J, with 11 bases between. This CDR3 is built from 14 residues. Germline CDR1 is SGHVS and CDR2 is FQNEAQ. The CDR3 nucleotides read TGTGCCAGCAGCTTAACCCGGCCGGCAGAGACCCAGTACTTC. This encodes CASSLTRPAETQYF.

The gene calls are TRBV30 and TRBJ2-7, with TRBD2 matching 11 bases. The CDR3 is made up of 14 amino acids. Germline V CDR1 and CDR2: GTSNPN, SVGIG (reference sequence). J gave up 4 bases and V 2 bases, and 4 bases lay outside the gene matches. The CDR3 DNA reads TGTGCCTGGAGTTGGACTAGCGGGCTTTACGAGCAGTACTTC. Its protein product is CAWSWTSGLYEQYF.

This clonotype has more than one count but fewer than ten. The V gene is TRBV12-5, the J gene TRBJ1-5, with D tentatively TRBD1 (6 bases). Trimming removed 7 bases at V and 11 bases at J, with 24 bases between. The germline gives CDR1 LGHNT, CDR2 FRNRAP. The CDR3 loop spans 15 amino acids. CDR3 amino acids: CASAPLEGGAWAQHF. The CDR3 nucleotides are TGTGCTAGTGCCCCTCTGGAGGGGGGGGCATGGGCCCAGCATTTT.

The V gene is TRBV24-1, the J gene TRBJ2-2; a possible D gene is TRBD2 (5 bases). Trimming removed 2 bases from V and 1 base from J, with 7 bases in between. Germline loops: CDR1 KGHDR, CDR2 SFDVKD. The CDR3 has 15 amino acids. In DNA form, the CDR3 reads TGTGCCACCAGTGATTCCAGCGGGAACACCGGGGAGCTGTTTTTT. It codes for CATSDSSGNTGELFF.

This rearrangement joins TRBV28 to TRBJ2-1; TRBD2 matches at 10 bases. The CDR3 extends over 14 amino acids. CDR1 and CDR2 (germline): MDHEN, SYDVKM. Trimming cost V 5 bases and J 6 bases; bases outside gene matches: 4. CDR3 bases: TGTGCCAGCAGTGGAGCGGGAGGGCCCAATGAGCAGTTCTTC. This sequence encodes CASSGAGGPNEQFF. The complete variable domain, with remaining parts taken from reference TRBV28 and TRBJ2-1, reads DVKVTQSSRYLVKRTGEKVFLECVQDMDHENMFWYRQDPGLGLRLIYFSYDVKMKEKGDIPEGYSVSREKKERFSLILESASTNQTSMYLCASSGAGGPNEQFFGPGTRLTVL.

The V and J genes are TRBV5-6 and TRBJ1-4, with TRBD1 identical over 7 bases. This CDR3 spans 16 amino acids. Per germline, CDR1 SGHDT and CDR2 YYEEEE. Trimming removed 8 bases from V and 5 bases from J; junction bases left unmatched: 15. The chain's CDR3 is CASSGLGQEENEKLFF. For the CDR3, the DNA is TGTGCCAGTAGCGGCTTAGGACAGGAGGAGAATGAAAAACTGTTTTTT.

The chain joins TRBV6-6 to TRBJ1-4; D gene unclear. Germline lookup yields CDR1 MNHNY and CDR2 SVGAGI (reference sequence). This CDR3 contains 15 residues. Trimming took off 0 bases at V and 6 bases at J, with 11 bases between the two ends. The CDR3 spells CASSYSNGQDEKLFF. CDR3 DNA: TGTGCCAGCAGTTACTCGAATGGGCAGGATGAAAAACTGTTTTTT.

This clonotype is labeled as medium-sized (0.01 to 0.1%). This rearrangement joins TRBV6-4 to TRBJ1-2; 8 positions match TRBD1. Germline values: CDR1 MRHNA, CDR2 SNTAGT. After removal of 5 bases from V and 11 bases from J, the junction contained 10 bases not matched to a gene. The CDR3 sequence is 13 residues long. In nucleotides, the CDR3 is TGTGCCAGCAGTTCGACAGGGGCTGCTTATTACACCTTC. Protein product: CASSSTGAAYYTF.

This clonotype was seen a few times. The V call is TRBV25-1, the J call TRBJ2-5, with D hard to call. Germline lookup yields CDR1 MGHDK and CDR2 SYGVNS. This CDR3 has 16 amino acids. The germline V and J ends were trimmed by 8 bases and 2 bases, with 21 bases remaining between them. CDR3 nucleotides: TGTGCCAGCGGGAAACCGACTGTAGGGTGTCAAGAGACCCAGTACTTC. Residues: CASGKPTVGCQETQYF.

The sample holds a few counts of this clonotype. J is TRBJ2-2 and V is TRBV4-1, with D possibly being TRBD2 (6 bases). V lost 1 base and J lost 3, with 15 bases in between. The CDR3 has 17 residues. The germline V gene encodes CDR1 MGHRA and CDR2 YSYEKL. The CDR3 sequence is CASSQVGEWDYTGELFF. The DNA of the CDR3 is TGCGCCAGCAGCCAAGTCGGAGAATGGGACTACACCGGGGAGCTGTTTTTT.

This clonotype is deemed medium-sized. The CDR3 sequence: CASGKGGFFYEQYF. Written as DNA, the CDR3 is TGTGCTAGTGGAAAGGGTGGCTTCTTCTACGAGCAGTACTTC. V gene TRBV12-5 combines with J gene TRBJ2-7; D not certain. The CDR3 runs 14 residues. Trimming stripped 6 bases from V and 3 bases from J, with 15 bases between. Germline V lookup: CDR1 LGHNT, CDR2 FRNRAP.

This chain links TRBV19 with TRBJ1-3, with unresolved D. Trimming left V 2 bases short and J 0 bases short, with 11 bases between. There are 16 residues in the CDR3. Looked up from germline, CDR1 is LNHDA and CDR2 is SQIVND (reference sequence). The CDR3 here is CASSISATSSGNTIYF. The CDR3 coding sequence is TGTGCCAGTAGTATAAGCGCCACGAGCTCTGGAAACACCATATATTTT.

The chain uses TRBV4-1 and TRBJ1-5, with D unclear. The CDR3 has 13 residues. Germline lookup yields CDR1 MGHRA and CDR2 YSYEKL. Trimming took off 4 bases at V and 7 bases at J, with 11 bases between the two ends. DNA for the CDR3: TGCGCCAGCAGCCCATCGTATGGGCAGCCCCAGCATTTT. Translated: CASSPSYGQPQHF.

This clonotype was seen only a few times. This chain joins TRBV7-2 and TRBJ1-1; D possibly corresponds to TRBD1 (5 bases). The CDR3 totals 13 residues. V was clipped by 4 bases and J by 1 base, with 7 bases between them. CDR1 is SGHTA, CDR2 FQGNSA, per germline. Written as DNA, the CDR3 is TGTGCCAGCAGCTGGACAACGAACACTGAAGCTTTCTTT. As protein: CASSWTTNTEAFF. The full variable domain, with the rest looked up from reference TRBV7-2 and TRBJ1-1, is GAGVSQSPSNKVTEKGKDVELRCDPISGHTALYWYRQSLGQGLEFLIYFQGNSAPDKSGLPSDRFSAERTGGSVSTLTIQRTQQEDSAVYLCASSWTTNTEAFFGQGTRLTVV.

This sequence joins TRBV9 and TRBJ1-1, with 9 bases fitting TRBD1. CDR1 SGDLS and CDR2 YYNGEE come from the germline V gene. The CDR3 length is 15 residues. Trimming removed 2 bases from V and 7 bases from J; junction bases left unmatched: 9. The CDR3 region is CASSVGPGQGNEAFF. The CDR3 coding sequence is TGTGCCAGCAGCGTCGGACCGGGACAGGGCAATGAAGCTTTCTTT.

The chain has TRBV20-1 and TRBJ2-2; perhaps TRBD2 as D (5 bases). V lost 6 bases, J lost 5 bases, and 19 bases lay in between. CDR3 size: 15 residues. Germline V lookup: CDR1 DFQATT, CDR2 SNEGSKA (reference sequence). For the CDR3, the DNA is TGCAGTGCCCAAGGAGAGGGCAGCCTTACCGGGGAGCTGTTTTTT. Its translation: CSAQGEGSLTGELFF.

A single count supports this clonotype. Just one base apart from a much larger clone, this may be a read error. The chain carries TRBV7-9 and TRBJ1-3; no reliable D call. Germline lookup yields CDR1 SEHNR and CDR2 FQNEAQ (reference sequence). Trimming cost V 2 bases and J 3 bases, with 11 bases left between them. The CDR3 has 15 residues. Here the CDR3 DNA reads TGTGCCAGCAGCTTAAGTACGAAACATGGAAACACCATATATTTT. Amino acids: CASSLSTKHGNTIYF. The full variable domain, rest sourced from reference TRBV7-9 and TRBJ1-3, is DTGVSQNPRHKITKRGQNVTFRCDPISEHNRLYWYRQTLGQGPEFLTYFQNEAQLEKSRLLSDRFSAERPKGSFSTLEIQRTEQGDSAMYLCASSLSTKHGNTIYFGEGSWLTVV.

As concerns this clonotype: At one boundary the junction diverges from the germline segment, which might be a read error. The J gene is TRBJ2-3, the V gene TRBV28; 9 nucleotides match TRBD1. The germline V gene has CDR1 MDHEN and CDR2 SYDVKM. The length of the CDR3 is 18 residues. The CDR3 DNA is TGTGCCAGCAGCGGGACAGGGTACTTGCGGGGGCGCACAGATATGCAGTATTTT. It specifies CASSGTGYLRGRTDMQYF.